This T cell receptor beta chain stems from a study of cytomegalovirus exposure and HLA in healthy donors. Study-level results: Some V segments could not be told apart, so they were left out, TRBV6-2 and TRBV6-3 among them. Rarity characterized most TCR sequences, yet some public TCRs appeared in many donors. Follow-up analysis later connected one missense variant in DCLRE1C with trimming of TCR beta V- and J-genes. Highest at DRB1 and lowest at HLA-C, TCR association rates differed among HLA loci in a later analysis.

A word on this clone: Its matching antigen is unknown.

Germline CDR1 reads SEHNR; CDR2 reads FQNEAQ (reference sequence). The V gene lost 3 bases and the J gene lost 7 bases, with 16 bases spanning the gap. The CDR3 length is 14 residues. Primers included in the PCR were 60 Vbeta and 13 Jbeta primers. Assay: immunoSEQ multiplex PCR; the TCRdb copy retains only in-frame clones and omits some. The sample lists fewer than 200,000 clones; around 80% were seen once. The chain uses TRBV7-9 and TRBJ2-7, with D possibly TRBD1 on 7 matching bases. This sequence originates from a female donor in good health and CMV-seronegative. The specimen was PBMCs. CDR3 in amino acids: CASSLLEGAGEQYF. The CDR3 DNA sequence: TGTGCCAGCAGCTTGTTGGAGGGGGCGGGGGAGCAGTACTTC.